Listed here are 17 T cell receptor beta chains from one sample, sequenced in a study of T cells in Graves' hyperthyroidism and ophthalmopathy. What was amplified from RNA transcripts were TCR beta CDR3 regions. HTBI primers were the set used in a first-round RT-PCR of the TCR CDR3. TCRdb passed the multiplex PCR reads through MiXCR, listing each CDR3 protein once. Among around 520,000 distinct CDR3 sequences listed, 12% to 15% were seen once. Material for sequencing was blood. These receptor sequences come from a woman aged 35 to 49 with Graves' hyperthyroidism.

This clonotype was detected many times. This chain uses TRBV20-1 with TRBJ2-5; 13 bases align to TRBD2. This CDR3 region has 13 residues. The germline CDR1 and CDR2 sequences are DFQATT and SNEGSKA (reference sequence). With 8 bases clipped from V and 5 bases from J, the junction kept 5 bases outside the gene matches. In DNA form, the CDR3 reads TGCAGTTCCGGACTAGCGGGAGTTGAGACCCAGTACTTC. It is translated as CSSGLAGVETQYF.

Many counts were recorded for this clonotype. The gene calls are TRBV3-1 and TRBJ2-2; 10 nucleotides line up with TRBD1. Germline CDR1 and CDR2: LGHDT and YNNKEL (reference sequence). This CDR3 region has 17 residues. V shed 3 bases and J 5 bases; nucleotides not matched to a gene: 9. CDR3 sequence (DNA): TGTGCCAGCAGCCAGGCCCGACAGGGGGCATTTACCGGGGAGCTGTTTTTT. Encoded protein: CASSQARQGAFTGELFF.

The V gene is TRBV10-2, the J gene TRBJ2-1; D call uncertain. The CDR3 is 12 amino acids. Germline V gene lookup returns CDR1 WSHSY and CDR2 SAAADI. Trimming took 0 bases from V and 7 from J, leaving 4 bases between them. The CDR3 reads CASSESGNEQFF. The CDR3 region has the DNA TGCGCCAGCAGTGAGTCGGGGAATGAGCAGTTCTTC.

A few counts support this clonotype. J is TRBJ2-2 and V is TRBV7-9; maybe TRBD2 (5 bases). Trimming stripped 5 bases from V and 0 bases from J, with 7 bases between. Germline values: CDR1 SEHNR, CDR2 FQNEAQ (reference sequence). The CDR3 consists of 14 residues. The CDR3 nucleotides are TGTGCCAGCAGCACTAGAACGAACACCGGGGAGCTGTTTTTT. The encoded protein is CASSTRTNTGELFF.

To note about this clonotype: A much larger clone lies a single base off, so this may be a read error. The rearrangement links TRBV6-1 to TRBJ2-1; 10 positions match TRBD2. Per germline, CDR1 MNHNS and CDR2 SASEGT. This CDR3 spans 14 amino acids. DNA for the CDR3: TGTGCCTGCAGTGAAGCGGGGGGGCGGGATGAGCAGTTCTTC. As protein: CACSEAGGRDEQFF.

This clonotype was seen many times. V usage is TRBV20-1 and J usage is TRBJ1-2; possible D gene TRBD1, 6 bases. The V gene lost 3 bases and the J gene lost 0 bases, with 8 bases spanning the gap. The CDR3 length is 13 residues. From germline, CDR1 is DFQATT and CDR2 SNEGSKA (reference sequence). The CDR3 DNA reads as TGCAGTGCTAGTAGGGGGGCTAACTATGGCTACACCTTC. This encodes CSASRGANYGYTF.

The table lists this clonotype with many counts. The chain is built from TRBV7-9 and TRBJ2-7; D may correspond to TRBD1 or TRBD2 (6 bases each). CDR1 SEHNR and CDR2 FQNEAQ come from the germline V gene (reference sequence). Trimming stripped 4 bases from V and 3 bases from J, with 19 bases between. This CDR3 has 16 amino acids. The CDR3 here is CASSSLRQEGYYEQYF. For the CDR3, the DNA is TGTGCCAGCAGCTCCTTGAGACAGGAGGGGTACTACGAGCAGTACTTC.

In its sample, this clonotype was seen a few times. The V call is TRBV7-9, the J call TRBJ1-2; maybe TRBD1 (5 bases). Germline assignment: CDR1 SEHNR and CDR2 FQNEAQ (reference sequence). The CDR3 contains 17 residues. Trimming left V 1 base short and J 1 base short, with 16 bases between. The CDR3 loop is CASSLEGQGPVNYGYTF. CDR3 sequence (DNA): TGTGCCAGCAGCTTAGAGGGGCAGGGACCAGTTAACTATGGCTACACCTTC.

The chain joins TRBV9 to TRBJ2-3; D uncertain. CDR1 and CDR2 (germline): SGDLS, YYNGEE. The ends were cut back, 0 bases at V and 4 bases at J, with 6 bases in the middle. The CDR3 totals 13 residues. CDR3 in DNA: TGTGCCAGCAGCGTAGTAGGAGCAGATACGCAGTATTTT. It specifies CASSVVGADTQYF. Drawing the rest from reference TRBV9 and TRBJ2-3, the complete variable domain is DSGVTQTPKHLITATGQRVTLRCSPRSGDLSVYWYQQSLDQGLQFLIQYYNGEERAKGNILERFSAQQFPDLHSELNLSSLELGDSALYFCASSVVGADTQYFGPGTRLTVL.

Ten or more counts support this clonotype. The V and J genes are TRBV3-1 and TRBJ1-2; D is unclear. This CDR3 is 14 amino acids long. V dropped 4 bases and J dropped 3 bases, with 12 bases sitting between them. CDR1 is LGHDT, CDR2 YNNKEL, per germline (reference sequence). The CDR3 here is CASSPRSADYGYTF. The CDR3 DNA sequence: TGTGCCAGCAGCCCACGGTCCGCGGACTATGGCTACACCTTC.

Worth noting for this clonotype: A much larger clone lies one base from this, so it may be a read error. This chain connects TRBV3-1 to TRBJ2-2; no definite D call. This CDR3 comprises 13 residues. The germline CDR1 and CDR2 sequences are LGHDT and YNNKEL (reference sequence). Trimming removed 2 bases at V and 3 bases at J, with 4 bases between. The CDR3 sequence: CASSQLDTGELFF. In nucleotides, the CDR3 is TGTGCCAGCAGCCAACTGGACACCGGGGAGCTGTTTTTT. The whole variable domain, filled in from reference TRBV3-1 and TRBJ2-2, reads DTAVSQTPKYLVTQMGNDKSIKCEQNLGHDTMYWYKQDSKKFLKIMFSYNNKELIINETVPNRFSPKSPDKAHLNLHINSLELGDSAVYFCASSQLDTGELFFGEGSRLTVL.

This clonotype was detected a few times. This chain connects TRBV10-3 to TRBJ2-2; TRBD2 agrees at 7 bases. Germline V gene sequence: CDR1 ENHRY, CDR2 SYGVKD. V gave up 2 bases and J gave up 1 base; unmatched junction bases: 1. The CDR3 totals 15 residues. CDR3: CAISEGLENTGELFF. In nucleotides, the CDR3 is TGTGCCATCAGTGAGGGACTAGAGAACACCGGGGAGCTGTTTTTT.

This clonotype was counted ten times or more. One junction end does not reproduce the germline sequence, and a read error may be involved. The chain is built from TRBV20-1 and TRBJ2-1, with 13 bases fitting TRBD2. CDR1 is DFQATT, CDR2 SNEGSKA, per germline (reference sequence). The CDR3 is 12 residues long. CDR3 residues: CSVRLAGGEQFF. The DNA of the CDR3 is TGCAGTGTTAGACTAGCGGGAGGTGAGCAGTTCTTC.

This clonotype was picked up many times. The gene calls are TRBV19 and TRBJ1-1; weak D call: TRBD1 (6 bases). The CDR3 is made up of 13 amino acids. V lost 9 bases and J lost 2, with 13 bases in between. The germline gives CDR1 LNHDA, CDR2 SQIVND (reference sequence). The CDR3 DNA follows: TGTGCCAGCGTTGGGACACCAAACACTGAAGCTTTCTTT. Its protein product is CASVGTPNTEAFF.

This clonotype occurred many times. This rearrangement joins TRBV7-9 to TRBJ2-2; possibly TRBD1 or TRBD2 for D (5 bases each). Deletions cut 7 bases from V and 6 bases from J, with 21 bases between. CDR1 is SEHNR and CDR2 is FQNEAQ in the germline V gene (reference sequence). The CDR3 spans 16 residues. CDR3 bases: TGTGCCAGCACCCGAGGGTCGGGACCCAGGGCCGGGGAGCTGTTTTTT. Translation gives CASTRGSGPRAGELFF.

This clonotype was seen many times. The chain carries TRBV20-1 and TRBJ1-3; D not certain. CDR1 and CDR2 from the germline V gene are DFQATT and SNEGSKA (reference sequence). The CDR3 runs to 15 residues. Trimming took off 4 bases at V and 0 bases at J, with 13 bases between the two ends. The CDR3 coding sequence is TGCAGTGCTAACCCGGCAGGCCTCTCTGGAAACACCATATATTTT. Protein sequence: CSANPAGLSGNTIYF.

This clonotype has just a few counts. This chain joins TRBV4-2 and TRBJ2-1; TRBD1 matches at 7 bases. There are 16 residues in the CDR3. Germline V lookup: CDR1 LGHNA, CDR2 YNFKEQ. The junction had 6 bases not matched to a gene; V was cut back by 4 bases and J by 0 bases. CDR3 nucleotide sequence: TGTGCCAGCAGCCGATCTCAGGGGGACTCCTACAATGAGCAGTTCTTC. This translates into CASSRSQGDSYNEQFF.